A single sample is the source of the 22 T cell receptor beta chains below, sequenced in a study of cytomegalovirus exposure and HLA in healthy donors. 60 Vbeta and 13 Jbeta primers were used in PCR. Only in-frame clones appear in the TCRdb table, and some are missing; sequencing was by immunoSEQ multiplex PCR. The sample lists approximately 120,000 clones, 65% to 80% seen once, with 2.7% in the top ten. Sample: PBMCs. These receptors all come from a female donor in good health and CMV-seronegative.

The V call is TRBV13, the J call TRBJ2-5; weak D call: TRBD1 (5 bases). The J call may be faulty, since TRBJ2-7 better matches the DNA end. The CDR3 sequence is 14 residues long. The germline V gene encodes CDR1 PRHDT and CDR2 FYEKMQ (reference sequence). This CDR3 is CASSPLTVPYEQYF. CDR3 coding DNA: TGTGCCAGCAGCCCGCTGACAGTTCCCTACGAGCAGTACTTC.

This sequence joins TRBV4-2 and TRBJ2-5; 8 nucleotides line up with TRBD1. With 3 bases clipped from V and 4 bases from J, the junction kept 10 bases outside the gene matches. The CDR3 loop spans 16 amino acids. Germline V gene data show CDR1 as LGHNA and CDR2 as YNFKEQ. The CDR3 spells CASSQTEQGGVETQYF. Here the CDR3 DNA reads TGTGCCAGCAGCCAGACGGAACAGGGGGGTGTAGAGACCCAGTACTTC.

This clone came up a few times. J is TRBJ2-3 and V is TRBV7-8; possible D gene TRBD1, 6 bases. Per the germline V gene, CDR1 is SGHVS and CDR2 is FQNEAQ. Trimming pared 0 bases from V and 4 bases from J, leaving 14 bases between. CDR3 length: 16 amino acids. CDR3 residues: CASSLAVRGRADTQYF. The CDR3 DNA reads as TGTGCCAGCAGCTTAGCAGTCAGGGGCCGAGCAGATACGCAGTATTTT.

This chain uses TRBV6-5 with TRBJ2-1; a weak D match, TRBD1 (5 bases). Between the trimmed V and J ends, which lost 5 bases and 7 bases, there was a span of 9 bases. The CDR3 is made up of 12 amino acids. Looked up from germline, CDR1 is MNHEY and CDR2 is SVGAGI. The CDR3, as DNA: TGTGCCAGCAGTCGACAGAGGAATGAGCAGTTCTTC. Translated: CASSRQRNEQFF.

The chain links TRBV29-1 to TRBJ1-1, with unresolved D. V lost 6 bases and J lost 8, with 13 bases in between. CDR3 length: 11 residues. CDR1 and CDR2 from the germline V gene are SQVTM and ANQGSEA. The DNA for the CDR3 is TGCAGCGTCGGACTGTCACGGGAAGCTTTCTTT. Amino acid sequence: CSVGLSREAFF.

This chain uses TRBV29-1 with TRBJ1-6; tentatively, D is TRBD1 (6 bases). This CDR3 comprises 15 residues. V was trimmed by 4 bases and J by 6 bases, leaving 16 bases between them. Germline V gene lookup returns CDR1 SQVTM and CDR2 ANQGSEA. The CDR3 region has the DNA TGCAGCGTTGTTCAGGGGAGAGGGGGTAATTCACCCCTCCACTTT. As protein: CSVVQGRGGNSPLHF. Looking up the rest from reference TRBV29-1 and TRBJ1-6 gives the full variable domain: SAVISQKPSRDICQRGTSLTIQCQVDSQVTMMFWYRQQPGQSLTLIATANQGSEATYESGFVIDKFPISRPNLTFSTLTVSNMSPEDSSIYLCSVVQGRGGNSPLHFGNGTRLTVT.

The V and J genes are TRBV19 and TRBJ1-4; 7 bases match TRBD1. Germline-derived CDR1 and CDR2 are LNHDA and SQIVND (reference sequence). There are 16 residues in the CDR3. V was clipped by 5 bases and J by 0 bases; unmatched bases: 6. The CDR3 here is CASSPDREATNEKLFF. The CDR3 nucleotides read TGTGCCAGTAGTCCAGACAGGGAAGCAACTAATGAAAAACTGTTTTTT.

The chain recombines TRBV12-5 with TRBJ2-5; no clear D. V lost 2 bases and J lost 8, with 9 bases in between. The CDR3 length is 12 residues. Germline V gene lookup returns CDR1 LGHNT and CDR2 FRNRAP. The CDR3 sequence: CASGLSKRTQYF. The CDR3, as DNA: TGTGCTAGTGGTTTGTCTAAACGTACCCAGTACTTC.

The CDR3 is CASLEGGIAYEQYF. CDR3 coding DNA: TGTGCCAGCCTAGAGGGAGGAATTGCCTACGAGCAGTACTTC. V gene TRBV6-1 combines with J gene TRBJ2-7; D is perhaps TRBD2 (6 bases). Per the germline V gene, CDR1 is MNHNS and CDR2 is SASEGT. The CDR3 has 14 residues. With 8 bases removed from V and 2 bases from J, the gap between germline ends came to 16 bases.

The genes are TRBV19 and TRBJ1-5; D is unclear. The CDR3 sequence is 14 residues long. Trimming left V 6 bases short and J 2 bases short, with 11 bases between. CDR1 is LNHDA, CDR2 SQIVND, per germline (reference sequence). CDR3 bases: TGTGCCAGTAGACCTAGGGAGGGCAATCAGCCCCAGCATTTT. Residues: CASRPREGNQPQHF.

The chain combines TRBV6-6 with TRBJ2-1; 7 positions agree with TRBD2. The V gene's germline CDR1 is MNHNY and CDR2 SVGAGI (reference sequence). V dropped 7 bases and J dropped 0; count of bases not matched to a gene: 3. This CDR3 region has 14 residues. CDR3 nucleotides: TGTGCCAGCAACCCGGGGGGCTCCTACAATGAGCAGTTCTTC. Its protein product is CASNPGGSYNEQFF.

This rearrangement joins TRBV9 to TRBJ2-3; 8 bases are a match to TRBD2. CDR3 size: 16 residues. Germline CDR1 SGDLS, CDR2 YYNGEE. The junction had 4 bases not matched to a gene; V was cut back by 0 bases and J by 1 base. The CDR3 DNA follows: TGTGCCAGCAGCGTAGCTAGGCGGGGGGGCACAGATACGCAGTATTTT. Its translation is CASSVARRGGTDTQYF.

CDR3 bases: TGTGCCAGCAGTAGAGCCGGGACAGGGGGCGATGGCTACACCTTC. Its protein product is CASSRAGTGGDGYTF. The chain carries TRBV5-6 and TRBJ1-2, with 12 positions matching TRBD1. This CDR3 has 15 amino acids. The V and J ends lost 5 bases and 6 bases, in that order; junction bases with no gene match: 8. Germline V CDR1 and CDR2: SGHDT, YYEEEE.

The chain uses TRBV5-4 and TRBJ1-2; the match to TRBD1 covers 9 bases. The germline CDR1 and CDR2 sequences are SGHNT and YYREEE (reference sequence). With 3 bases clipped from V and 7 bases from J, the junction kept 7 bases outside the gene matches. The CDR3 sequence is 14 residues long. CDR3 sequence: CASSSGQGQVGYTF. Here the CDR3 DNA reads TGTGCCAGCAGCTCGGGACAGGGACAAGTTGGCTACACCTTC.

The V gene is TRBV11-2, the J gene TRBJ2-2, with D perhaps TRBD2 (5 bases). Per the germline V gene, CDR1 is SGHAT and CDR2 is FQNNGV. CDR3 size: 14 residues. V lost 7 bases, J lost 4 bases, and 13 bases lay in between. The CDR3 region has the DNA TGTGCCAGCAAGTCTAGCCGGGGCACCGGGGAGCTGTTTTTT. Translation: CASKSSRGTGELFF.

The V and J genes are TRBV11-3 and TRBJ2-5; D uncertain. The CDR3 is made up of 15 amino acids. Germline values: CDR1 SGHNT, CDR2 YENEEA. Trimming took off 5 bases at V and 5 bases at J, with 18 bases between the two ends. Here the CDR3 DNA reads TGTGCCAGCAGCCTTAGTTCCACGGTGCGGGAGACCCAGTACTTC. Protein: CASSLSSTVRETQYF. The full variable domain, with the rest looked up from reference TRBV11-3 and TRBJ2-5, is EAGVVQSPRYKIIEKKQPVAFWCNPISGHNTLYWYLQNLGQGPELLIRYENEEAVDDSQLPKDRFSAERLKGVDSTLKIQPAELGDSAVYLCASSLSSTVRETQYFGPGTRLLVL.

This clone was counted between two and nine times. The V and J genes are TRBV5-1 and TRBJ1-5; D is unclear. Germline V gene sequence: CDR1 SGHRS, CDR2 YFSETQ. This CDR3 has 13 amino acids. Trimming left V 3 bases short and J 0 bases short, with 4 bases between. Written as DNA, the CDR3 is TGCGCCAGCAGCTCTTATAGCAATCAGCCCCAGCATTTT. Residues: CASSSYSNQPQHF.

The chain joins TRBV9 to TRBJ2-7, with 7 bases that match TRBD1. The length of the CDR3 is 16 residues. The V gene's germline CDR1 is SGDLS and CDR2 YYNGEE. V lost 4 bases to trimming and J lost 6 bases; unmatched junction nucleotides: 16. The CDR3 coding sequence is TGTGCCAGCAGCATACGACAGGGTTGGTCGGACGGCGAGCAGTACTTC. Its protein product is CASSIRQGWSDGEQYF.

This sequence joins TRBV7-2 and TRBJ1-2; 7 positions match TRBD1. Germline loops: CDR1 SGHTA, CDR2 FQGNSA. The CDR3 runs 16 residues. V was clipped by 1 base and J by 0 bases; unmatched bases: 5. The CDR3 region is CASSLVFGQANYGYTF. DNA of the CDR3: TGTGCCAGCAGCTTAGTTTTTGGACAGGCTAACTATGGCTACACCTTC.

The gene calls are TRBV10-1 and TRBJ2-7; 9 nucleotides line up with TRBD1. The germline V gene has CDR1 WNHNN and CDR2 SYGVQD (reference sequence). The trim removed 4 bases at V and 6 bases at J, leaving 7 bases unmatched. The CDR3 runs to 14 residues. The CDR3 DNA follows: TGCGCCAGCAGTGGGGGACAGGGCTTTTCCGAGCAGTACTTC. This encodes CASSGGQGFSEQYF.

The V gene is TRBV30, the J gene TRBJ2-6; D gene unclear. Trimming stripped 0 bases from V and 0 bases from J, with 6 bases between. Looked up from germline, CDR1 is GTSNPN and CDR2 is SVGIG (reference sequence). The CDR3 loop spans 15 amino acids. Here the CDR3 DNA reads TGTGCCTGGAGTGTTGGGCGCTCTGGGGCCAACGTCCTGACTTTC. It yields the protein CAWSVGRSGANVLTF.

The chain has TRBV7-9 and TRBJ2-7, with TRBD2 identical over 7 bases. The CDR3 has 13 residues. The germline gives CDR1 SEHNR, CDR2 FQNEAQ (reference sequence). The V segment lost 8 bases and the J segment 3 bases; nucleotides outside the gene matches: 7. The CDR3: CASGEGSLYEQYF. The CDR3 bases are TGTGCCAGCGGGGAGGGGTCCCTCTACGAGCAGTACTTC.